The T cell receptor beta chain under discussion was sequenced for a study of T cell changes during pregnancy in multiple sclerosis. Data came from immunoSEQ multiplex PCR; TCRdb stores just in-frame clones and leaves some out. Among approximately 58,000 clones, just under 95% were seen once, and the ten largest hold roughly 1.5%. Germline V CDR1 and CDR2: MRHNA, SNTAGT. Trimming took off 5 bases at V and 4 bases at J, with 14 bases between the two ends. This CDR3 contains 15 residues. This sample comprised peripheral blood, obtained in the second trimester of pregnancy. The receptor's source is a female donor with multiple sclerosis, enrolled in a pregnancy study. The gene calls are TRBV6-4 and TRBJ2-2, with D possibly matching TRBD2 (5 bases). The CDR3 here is CASSPARDGTGELFF. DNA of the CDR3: TGTGCCAGCAGTCCCGCCCGGGATGGCACCGGGGAGCTGTTTTTT.